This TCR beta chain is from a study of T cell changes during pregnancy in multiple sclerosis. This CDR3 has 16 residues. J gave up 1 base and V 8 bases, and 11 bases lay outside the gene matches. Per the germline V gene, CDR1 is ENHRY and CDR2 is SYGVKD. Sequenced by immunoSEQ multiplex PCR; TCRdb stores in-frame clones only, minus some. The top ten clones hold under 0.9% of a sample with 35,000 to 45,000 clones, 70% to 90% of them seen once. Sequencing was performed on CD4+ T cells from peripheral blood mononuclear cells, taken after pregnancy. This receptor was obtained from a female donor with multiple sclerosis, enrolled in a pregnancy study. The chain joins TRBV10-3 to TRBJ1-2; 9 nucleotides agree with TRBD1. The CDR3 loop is CAISQGAPGGNYGYTF. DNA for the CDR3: TGTGCCATCTCACAGGGGGCCCCGGGTGGTAACTATGGCTACACCTTC.